This T cell receptor beta chain was profiled in a study of blood T cell repertoires in COVID-19. Study as a whole: Both acute and convalescent COVID-19 samples were obtained from the United States, Italy and Spain.

Trimming stripped 6 bases from V and 8 bases from J, with 7 bases between. The CDR3 runs to 9 residues. In germline, CDR1 is SQVTM, CDR2 ANQGSEA. Some clones are missing from TCRdb's copy, which holds only in-frame ones; the method was immunoSEQ multiplex PCR. This sample carries under 200,000 clones, approximately 79% of them seen once, and the ten largest clones take approximately 15%. The chain links TRBV29-1 to TRBJ1-1; TRBD1 is a possible D gene (5 bases). Specimen: peripheral blood. The TCR was taken from a man in his fifties or sixties with active or convalescent COVID-19. The CDR3 region has the DNA TGCAGCGTCGACAGAGAAGCTTTCTTT. This gives the protein CSVDREAFF.